These 30 T cell receptor beta chains share one sample of origin, sequenced in a study of T-cell memory formation after mild COVID-19. Each CDR3 protein gets one entry after TCRdb re-called the 5' RACE reads with MiXCR. The sample carries tens of thousands of distinct CDR3 sequences, about 6.1% recorded once. Sequenced input: PBMCs or a T cell subset sorted from them (not recorded which). These receptors were taken from an adult who had mild COVID-19 (a few samples of this study predate the infection). Cell type and time point are not known.

This clonotype was recorded many times. This sequence joins TRBV20-1 and TRBJ2-3; D is ambiguous. The CDR3 sequence is 15 residues long. Germline V lookup: CDR1 DFQATT, CDR2 SNEGSKA (reference sequence). The germline V and J ends were trimmed by 1 base and 1 base, with 12 bases remaining between them. CDR3 protein: CSARGVTYGTDTQYF. The CDR3 DNA follows: TGCAGTGCTAGAGGGGTCACCTATGGCACAGATACGCAGTATTTT.

This clonotype occurred many times. V gene TRBV11-2 combines with J gene TRBJ2-7, with 8 bases fitting TRBD1. This CDR3 is built from 13 residues. Unmatched junction bases numbered 4, after V lost 4 bases and J lost 5 bases. Germline CDR1 SGHAT, CDR2 FQNNGV. CDR3 sequence (DNA): TGTGCCAGCAGCTCACAGGGGGTTAACGAGCAGTACTTC. Translated: CASSSQGVNEQYF.

This clonotype was seen ten or more times. The V gene is TRBV11-2, the J gene TRBJ2-1; the D is unclear. The germline gives CDR1 SGHAT, CDR2 FQNNGV. CDR3 length equals 15 residues. The V and J ends lost 0 bases and 8 bases respectively, with 14 bases between them. Written as DNA, the CDR3 is TGTGCCAGCAGCTTAGATCCGGTATCTTGGGATGAGCAGTTCTTC. Translating gives CASSLDPVSWDEQFF.

This clonotype was seen a few times. The chain has TRBV25-1 and TRBJ2-3; TRBD2 matches at 9 bases. The V gene's germline CDR1 is MGHDK and CDR2 SYGVNS. V shed 7 bases, J shed 0 bases, and the junction held 5 bases outside the gene matches. The CDR3 consists of 15 residues. This CDR3 reads CASMAGGTSTDTQYF. CDR3 in DNA: TGTGCCAGCATGGCGGGAGGGACTAGCACAGATACGCAGTATTTT.

This clonotype was seen a few times. The V gene is TRBV7-9, the J gene TRBJ1-1; 12 nucleotides align to TRBD1. This CDR3 is 17 amino acids long. J gave up 5 bases and V 6 bases, and 13 bases lay outside the gene matches. The V gene's germline CDR1 is SEHNR and CDR2 FQNEAQ (reference sequence). CDR3 residues: CASRPKPGQGAWTEAFF. CDR3 nucleotides: TGTGCCAGCAGACCGAAACCGGGACAGGGGGCTTGGACTGAAGCTTTCTTT.

A word on this clonotype: Given a much more abundant clone one base away, this may be a read error. The genes are TRBV5-1 and TRBJ1-1; no clear D gene. The CDR3 length is 13 residues. Trimming took 2 bases from V and 1 from J, leaving 6 bases between them. Germline CDR1 and CDR2: SGHRS and YFSETQ. The CDR3 is CASSLLGNTEAFF. The DNA of the CDR3 is TGCGCCAGCAGCTTACTGGGGAACACTGAAGCTTTCTTT.

This clonotype was observed a few times. The V gene is TRBV20-1, the J gene TRBJ1-1, with no clear D. Germline-derived CDR1 and CDR2 are DFQATT and SNEGSKA (reference sequence). The CDR3 is 11 amino acids. The V end lost 3 bases, the J end lost 7 bases, and 9 bases lay between the germline ends. Written as DNA, the CDR3 is TGCAGTGCTAGGCGGGGTGGTGAAGCTTTCTTT. Residues: CSARRGGEAFF.

The chain couples TRBV27 to TRBJ1-2; possible D gene TRBD1, 6 bases. Germline CDR1 reads MNHEY; CDR2 reads SMNVEV (reference sequence). This CDR3 region has 15 residues. V was trimmed by 2 bases and J by 4 bases, leaving 14 bases between them. In DNA form, the CDR3 reads TGTGCCAGCAGTTTAACGTATACAGGGATCTATGGCTACACCTTC. Translated, it gives CASSLTYTGIYGYTF.

This clonotype appeared many times. This sequence joins TRBV5-1 and TRBJ2-2, with D unresolved. Germline V gives CDR1 SGHRS, CDR2 YFSETQ. V was pared by 0 bases and J by 3 bases, with 9 bases between. The CDR3 has 15 residues. The CDR3 nucleotides read TGCGCCAGCAGCTTGGTGGAAGATTACACCGGGGAGCTGTTTTTT. This translates into CASSLVEDYTGELFF.

The chain is built from TRBV20-1 and TRBJ1-1, with D hard to call. CDR1 is DFQATT, CDR2 SNEGSKA, per germline (reference sequence). V was shortened by 4 bases and J by 1 base, with 7 bases between the two germline ends. The CDR3 is 12 amino acids. CDR3 in amino acids: CSAIRGNTEAFF. The DNA for the CDR3 is TGCAGTGCTATCAGAGGGAACACTGAAGCTTTCTTT.

The J gene is TRBJ2-2, the V gene TRBV20-1; possibly TRBD1 for D (5 bases). V lost 1 base and J lost 1, with 10 bases in between. The CDR3 is 15 amino acids. Germline loops: CDR1 DFQATT, CDR2 SNEGSKA (reference sequence). CDR3 protein: CSARAGARNTGELFF. The DNA for the CDR3 is TGCAGTGCTAGAGCTGGGGCGAGGAACACCGGGGAGCTGTTTTTT.

The chain carries TRBV7-2 and TRBJ2-7, with D hard to call. There are 13 residues in the CDR3. The germline gives CDR1 SGHTA, CDR2 FQGNSA. Trimming cost V 1 base and J 4 bases, with 8 bases left between them. CDR3 sequence: CASSLGPGYEQYV. DNA of the CDR3: TGTGCCAGCAGCTTAGGGCCCGGGTACGAGCAGTACGTC.

The table lists this clonotype with a few counts. The gene calls are TRBV12-3 or TRBV12-4 and TRBJ2-5; no clear D. The CDR3 extends over 15 amino acids. Deletions cut 7 bases from V and 1 base from J, with 16 bases between. Here the CDR3 reads CASTPRFGFQETQYF. The CDR3 region has the DNA TGTGCCAGCACCCCCCGGTTTGGGTTCCAAGAGACCCAGTACTTC.

This clonotype was picked up a small number of times. The chain joins TRBV12-3 or TRBV12-4 to TRBJ1-5; D not resolved. The CDR3 has 11 amino acids. Trimming pared 1 base from V and 9 bases from J, leaving 4 bases between. CDR3: CASSLGGPQHF. DNA for the CDR3: TGTGCCAGCAGTTTAGGCGGGCCCCAGCATTTT.

A few counts support this clonotype. V is TRBV2 and J is TRBJ1-2; the D gene is possibly TRBD1 (5 bases). Trimming stripped 8 bases from V and 1 base from J, with 14 bases between. The CDR3 contains 14 residues. The germline V gene encodes CDR1 SNHLY and CDR2 FYNNEI. The CDR3: CASRGSAINYGYTF. The CDR3 DNA reads TGTGCCAGCCGGGGGTCTGCGATTAACTATGGCTACACCTTC.

This clonotype showed up many times. The CDR3 reads CASSTSTSGPTETQYF. CDR3 bases: TGTGCCAGCAGCACCTCGACTAGCGGGCCCACAGAGACCCAGTACTTC. The chain links TRBV7-2 to TRBJ2-5, with 10 bases lining up with TRBD2. The V and J ends lost 5 bases and 4 bases, in that order; junction bases with no gene match: 10. The CDR3 is 16 residues long. The germline CDR1 and CDR2 sequences are SGHTA and FQGNSA.

This clonotype has a count of ten or more. The CDR3 loop reads CSAPTTGLSSNEQFF. The CDR3 DNA sequence: TGCAGTGCTCCTACGACAGGGCTTTCGAGCAATGAGCAGTTCTTC. The chain couples TRBV20-1 to TRBJ2-1; 7 nucleotides agree with TRBD1. Germline V CDR1 and CDR2: DFQATT, SNEGSKA (reference sequence). The ends lost 5 bases at V and 6 bases at J; junction bases unmatched: 13. The CDR3 loop spans 15 amino acids.

Only a few counts were recorded for this clonotype. CDR3 bases: TGTGCCAGCAGTGATGCGGGGGGGCGCAATGAGCAGTTCTTC. This encodes CASSDAGGRNEQFF. V and J are TRBV6-1 and TRBJ2-1, with 9 bases lining up with TRBD2. The trim removed 3 bases at V and 6 bases at J, leaving 3 bases unmatched. This CDR3 is 14 amino acids long. The germline V gene has CDR1 MNHNS and CDR2 SASEGT.

This chain links TRBV2 with TRBJ2-5, with 9 bases aligning to TRBD1. Unmatched junction bases numbered 16, after V lost 6 bases and J lost 5 bases. Germline lookup yields CDR1 SNHLY and CDR2 FYNNEI. CDR3 length equals 17 residues. CDR3 sequence: CASSPGTGTLYGETQYF. The CDR3 DNA follows: TGTGCCAGCAGCCCAGGGACAGGGACTTTATATGGGGAGACCCAGTACTTC.

This clonotype was recorded many times. The chain uses TRBV3-1 and TRBJ2-2; D not resolved. V lost 1 base, J lost 6 bases, and 9 bases lay in between. The CDR3 runs to 14 residues. CDR1 and CDR2 (germline): LGHDT, YNNKEL (reference sequence). The CDR3 DNA follows: TGTGCCAGCAGCCAAGGGACCCGTGCCGGGGAGCTGTTTTTT. Translated: CASSQGTRAGELFF.

V usage is TRBV19 and J usage is TRBJ2-1; 7 bases agree with TRBD2. This CDR3 has 15 amino acids. Germline assignment: CDR1 LNHDA and CDR2 SQIVND (reference sequence). V shed 4 bases and J 2 bases; nucleotides not matched to a gene: 5. CDR3: CASSRSGETYNEQFF. As DNA, the CDR3 is TGTGCCAGTAGTAGAAGCGGGGAGACCTACAATGAGCAGTTCTTC.

This clonotype was seen at least ten times. The chain employs TRBV6-6 and TRBJ2-1; TRBD2 matches 13 bases. Trimming cost V 5 bases and J 0 bases; bases outside gene matches: 10. This CDR3 spans 19 amino acids. Germline assignment: CDR1 MNHNY and CDR2 SVGAGI (reference sequence). CDR3 region: CASSQPGGTSGVSYNEQFF. The CDR3 DNA sequence: TGTGCCAGCAGTCAGCCGGGGGGGACTAGCGGGGTCTCCTACAATGAGCAGTTCTTC.

This clonotype was counted a few times. The rearrangement uses TRBV6-5 and TRBJ2-7, with D perhaps TRBD1 or TRBD2 (6 bases each). Trimming shortened V by 6 bases and J by 7 bases, and 22 bases separated the two germline ends. The CDR3 is 15 residues long. In germline, CDR1 is MNHEY, CDR2 SVGAGI. CDR3 loop: CASSLLGGVSREQYF. The CDR3 DNA sequence: TGTGCCAGCAGCCTTCTGGGGGGCGTCTCAAGGGAGCAGTACTTC.

V gene TRBV29-1 combines with J gene TRBJ2-2; the D gene is possibly TRBD1 (6 bases). The V end was cut by 5 bases, the J end by 2 bases, with 12 bases between. The CDR3 spans 14 residues. Germline-derived CDR1 and CDR2 are SQVTM and ANQGSEA. CDR3: CSVSWTVNTGELFF. The CDR3 nucleotides read TGCAGCGTTTCTTGGACAGTCAACACCGGGGAGCTGTTTTTT.

This clonotype was observed at least ten times. The chain joins TRBV7-9 to TRBJ2-7; 7 bases match TRBD2. The CDR3 is 14 amino acids. With 6 bases clipped from V and 3 bases from J, the junction kept 8 bases outside the gene matches. The germline V gene encodes CDR1 SEHNR and CDR2 FQNEAQ (reference sequence). CDR3 protein: CASSRAGTSYEQYF. CDR3 bases: TGTGCCAGCAGTCGAGCGGGAACCAGCTACGAGCAGTACTTC.

The gene calls are TRBV30 and TRBJ2-5, with TRBD2 matching over 10 bases. The CDR3 has 15 residues. Germline values: CDR1 GTSNPN, CDR2 SVGIG (reference sequence). V was clipped by 0 bases and J by 4 bases; unmatched bases: 5. The CDR3 DNA reads TGTGCCTGGAGTGTTTTAGCGGGAGGAGGAGAGACCCAGTACTTC. Translated: CAWSVLAGGGETQYF. Drawing the rest from reference TRBV30 and TRBJ2-5, the complete variable domain is SQTIHQWPATLVQPVGSPLSLECTVEGTSNPNLYWYRQAAGRGLQLLFYSVGIGQISSEVPQNLSASRPQDRQFILSSKKLLLSDSGFYLCAWSVLAGGGETQYFGPGTRLLVL.

This clonotype was seen many times. The chain is built from TRBV12-3 or TRBV12-4 and TRBJ1-6; TRBD1 matches 10 bases. CDR3 length: 17 residues. V lost 4 bases to trimming and J lost 4 bases; unmatched junction nucleotides: 7. CDR3 sequence (DNA): TGTGCCAGCAGTTCCCCTCGGACAGGGGGTTATAATTCACCCCTCCACTTT. Translating it yields CASSSPRTGGYNSPLHF.

The chain recombines TRBV5-6 with TRBJ2-1; the D gene is possibly TRBD1 (6 bases). Per germline, CDR1 SGHDT and CDR2 YYEEEE. The CDR3 sequence is 17 residues long. V was clipped by 0 bases and J by 5 bases, with 18 bases between them. The CDR3: CASSLAGTFALNNEQFF. The DNA of the CDR3 is TGTGCCAGCAGCTTGGCCGGGACATTCGCGCTTAACAATGAGCAGTTCTTC.

This clonotype was recorded many times. The rearrangement joins TRBV6-5 to TRBJ2-6; 7 bases line up with TRBD1. The germline V gene has CDR1 MNHEY and CDR2 SVGAGI. V lost 5 bases and J lost 1; bases outside the gene matches: 20. The CDR3 spans 21 residues. The CDR3 region has the DNA TGTGCCAGCAGTCAATGGGACAGCCGCTTTATCCGTCGGTCTGGGGCCAACGTCCTGACTTTC. Its protein is CASSQWDSRFIRRSGANVLTF.

V gene TRBV7-2 combines with J gene TRBJ2-7, with D possibly matching TRBD1 (6 bases). Germline CDR1 reads SGHTA; CDR2 reads FQGNSA. This CDR3 is 15 amino acids long. V was shortened by 1 base and J by 2 bases, with 12 bases between the two germline ends. For the CDR3, the DNA is TGTGCCAGCAGCTTAGGAGGACAGTTGGCCTACGAGCAGTACTTC. Amino acids: CASSLGGQLAYEQYF.